A selection of T cell receptor beta chains follows, all from one sample in a study of metastatic and nonmetastatic thyroid tumors. TCRdb recomputed clones from the PCR reads via MiXCR. The sample lists 30,000 to 35,000 clones; roughly 15% were seen once. The sequencing sample was made of blood. The receptor set was obtained from a male donor with papillary thyroid cancer or a benign thyroid nodule (not recorded which). Some clones in this sample may be carry-over from other donors' samples. The CDR3 runs from the conserved cysteine through the conserved F or W.

V	J	CDR3
TRBV11-2	TRBJ1-5	CASSRTGDSNQPQHF
TRBV19	TRBJ1-5	CASSQGWICNQPQHF
TRBV6-1	TRBJ2-1	CATMAATYNEQFF
TRBV6-5	TRBJ1-6	CASSYSMAGRNSPLHF
TRBV12-3/TRBV12-4	TRBJ2-5	CASNIGGETQYF
TRBV19	TRBJ1-4	CASRGQLGEKLFF
TRBV6-5	TRBJ2-7	CASRSRGVAGLAASYEQYF
TRBV4-1	TRBJ2-2	CASSRWGDGNTGELFF
TRBV6-5	TRBJ2-1	CASSYSAVYNEQFF
TRBV7-6	TRBJ2-7	CASSYGLVGSYEQYF
TRBV4-2	TRBJ2-4	CASSQEGSVLAKNIQYF
TRBV30	TRBJ1-3	CAWSVGWGNTIYF
TRBV28	TRBJ1-5	CASSLTRQPQHF